This TCR beta chain comes out of a study of OX40 agonist ivuxolimab in advanced cancers. Trimming cost V 4 bases and J 0 bases, with 6 bases left between them. Looked up from germline, CDR1 is GTSNPN and CDR2 is SVGIG (reference sequence). This CDR3 spans 12 amino acids. Measured with immunoSEQ multiplex PCR; TCRdb has only the in-frame clones, and not every one. Of tens of thousands of clones in the sample, 75% to 90% are singletons; the top ten hold 6.5% to 8.5%. The input for sequencing was CD4+ or CD8+ T cells sorted from blood, taken in a trial of the OX40 agonist ivuxolimab. This sequence joins TRBV30 and TRBJ1-1; the D gene is possibly TRBD1 (6 bases). The receptor was isolated from an adult with an advanced solid tumor such as melanoma, head and neck, liver or kidney cancer. The CDR3 DNA reads as TGTGCCTGGACAGGGGTGAACACTGAAGCTTTCTTT. Translated: CAWTGVNTEAFF.